These 21 T cell receptor beta chains were all obtained from the same sample, sequenced in a study of cytomegalovirus exposure and HLA in healthy donors. 13 Jbeta primers and 60 Vbeta primers were used for the PCR. Using immunoSEQ multiplex PCR, the repertoire was profiled, and TCRdb retains in-frame clones only, with some absent. The table records 70,000 to 90,000 clones, under 80% of them present only once. The sequencing input was PBMCs. These receptors were taken from a man between 60 and 70 years old in good health and CMV-seronegative.

This clone was detected a few times. This chain connects TRBV6-4 to TRBJ2-3; possible D gene TRBD2, 5 bases. V shed 5 bases and J shed 0 bases, with 9 bases lying between them. The CDR3 has 14 amino acids. Germline V lookup: CDR1 MRHNA, CDR2 SNTAGT. As DNA, the CDR3 is TGTGCCAGCAGTCGGGGTGCTAGCACAGATACGCAGTATTTT. Translation: CASSRGASTDTQYF.

This chain uses TRBV18 with TRBJ1-1; D unclear. V shed 1 base and J shed 0 bases, with 12 bases lying between them. Germline assignment: CDR1 KGHSH and CDR2 LQKENI. The CDR3 sequence is 16 residues long. As DNA, the CDR3 is TGTGCCAGCTCACCACTCCCGCAACTCCTGAACACTGAAGCTTTCTTT. Its translation is CASSPLPQLLNTEAFF.

The chain couples TRBV30 to TRBJ2-2; TRBD2 is a possible D gene (6 bases). This CDR3 has 15 residues. Trimming left V 1 base short and J 1 base short, with 10 bases between. The germline CDR1 and CDR2 sequences are GTSNPN and SVGIG (reference sequence). CDR3: CAWSGDSMNTGELFF. The CDR3 coding sequence is TGTGCCTGGAGTGGGGACTCGATGAACACCGGGGAGCTGTTTTTT.

This clone was seen once. This chain uses TRBV25-1 with TRBJ2-5; maybe TRBD1 (7 bases). The V end was cut by 3 bases, the J end by 5 bases, with 13 bases between. Germline V gives CDR1 MGHDK, CDR2 SYGVNS. This CDR3 has 14 amino acids. CDR3 nucleotides: TGTGCCAGCAGTGACCCGACAGGGAGGGAGACCCAGTACTTC. Encoded protein: CASSDPTGRETQYF.

This chain links TRBV6-1 with TRBJ2-5, with TRBD1 matching over 7 bases. This CDR3 region has 13 residues. With V trimmed by 7 bases and J by 5 bases, 7 bases remained unmatched. Germline V gene data show CDR1 as MNHNS and CDR2 as SASEGT. CDR3 in DNA: TGTGCCAGCACCTTGACAGGGTCGGAGACCCAGTACTTC. Its protein is CASTLTGSETQYF.

About this clone: The junction does not match germline at one end; this may be a read error. The chain is built from TRBV7-9 and TRBJ2-5; D might be TRBD1 (6 bases). Germline assignment: CDR1 SEHNR and CDR2 FQNEAQ (reference sequence). The CDR3 extends over 16 amino acids. In nucleotides, the CDR3 is TGTTCCAGCAGCCCCCGAGGCGGACAGAGGTGGGAGACCCAGTACTTC. Translation: CSSSPRGGQRWETQYF.

This clone appeared a few times. CDR3 in amino acids: CAISPGLDSYEQYF. CDR3 DNA sequence: TGTGCCATCAGCCCCGGACTGGATTCCTACGAGCAGTACTTC. This sequence joins TRBV10-3 and TRBJ2-7; weak D call: TRBD2 (5 bases). CDR3 length: 14 residues. The germline V gene encodes CDR1 ENHRY and CDR2 SYGVKD. V lost 6 bases, J lost 1 base, and 13 bases lay in between.

This sequence joins TRBV30 and TRBJ2-1, with D maybe TRBD1 (6 bases). Germline V lookup: CDR1 GTSNPN, CDR2 SVGIG (reference sequence). This CDR3 spans 14 amino acids. The V end lost 5 bases, the J end lost 5 bases, and 16 bases lay between the germline ends. The CDR3 sequence: CAWVTGRGHNEQFF. The CDR3, as DNA: TGTGCCTGGGTGACGGGCAGGGGACACAATGAGCAGTTCTTC.

The DNA of the CDR3 is TGTGCCAGCAGCTACTGGGGGGGACAGGGAAGCAATCAGCCCCAGCATTTT. This translates into CASSYWGGQGSNQPQHF. This sequence joins TRBV7-9 and TRBJ1-5; TRBD1 aligns across 9 bases. This CDR3 has 17 amino acids. CDR1 and CDR2 (germline): SEHNR, FQNEAQ (reference sequence). V shed 4 bases, J shed 1 base, and the junction held 8 bases outside the gene matches.

V is TRBV7-9 and J is TRBJ2-7; D gene uncertain. The CDR3 runs 11 residues. Germline-derived CDR1 and CDR2 are SEHNR and FQNEAQ (reference sequence). The V gene lost 5 bases and the J gene lost 6 bases, with 8 bases spanning the gap. CDR3 sequence (DNA): TGTGCCAGCAGCGCGGCCCTCGAGCAGTACTTC. This translates into CASSAALEQYF.

This clone turned up a few times. This rearrangement joins TRBV6-1 to TRBJ2-5; 8 nucleotides align to TRBD2. J gave up 5 bases and V 0 bases, and 8 bases lay outside the gene matches. The CDR3 covers 16 residues. CDR1 and CDR2 (germline): MNHNS, SASEGT. The CDR3 region has the DNA TGTGCCAGCAGTGAAGCGCGGTACAGCGGGGGTGAGACCCAGTACTTC. Residues: CASSEARYSGGETQYF.

Points on this clone: This may be a read error, as it is one base from a much larger clone. V gene TRBV4-2 combines with J gene TRBJ2-3; 10 bases match TRBD2. The germline V gene encodes CDR1 LGHNA and CDR2 YNFKEQ. The CDR3 totals 18 residues. Trimming cost V 0 bases and J 2 bases; bases outside gene matches: 8. The CDR3 DNA follows: TGTGCCAGCAGCCAAGACCTATTGAGCGGGGGGGCCACAGATACGCAGTATTTT. Amino acids: CASSQDLLSGGATDTQYF.

The chain uses TRBV7-3 and TRBJ2-2, with 8 bases fitting TRBD2. J lost 6 bases, V lost 5 bases, and 2 bases had no gene match. The CDR3 loop spans 13 amino acids. Germline V gene data show CDR1 as SGHTA and CDR2 as FQGTGA. The CDR3 bases are TGTGCCAGCAGCGAGACTAGCGCCGGGGAGCTGTTTTTT. It translates to CASSETSAGELFF.

The chain is built from TRBV19 and TRBJ1-2; no clear D gene. With 1 base removed from V and 4 bases from J, the gap between germline ends came to 10 bases. Germline assignment: CDR1 LNHDA and CDR2 SQIVND (reference sequence). There are 14 residues in the CDR3. CDR3 loop: CASSIGHSLYGYTF. The CDR3 bases are TGTGCCAGTAGTATAGGGCACAGCCTCTATGGCTACACCTTC.

The chain uses TRBV7-2 and TRBJ2-7; D is ambiguous. The CDR3 spans 12 residues. Germline V CDR1 and CDR2: SGHTA, FQGNSA. The ends were cut back, 3 bases at V and 0 bases at J, with 3 bases in the middle. CDR3 in DNA: TGTGCCAGCAGCTTCGGCTCCTACGAGCAGTACTTC. This sequence encodes CASSFGSYEQYF.

The chain employs TRBV4-1 and TRBJ2-7, with D perhaps matching TRBD1 (6 bases). The V end lost 4 bases, the J end lost 0 bases, and 13 bases lay between the germline ends. The CDR3 has 15 residues. Per the germline V gene, CDR1 is MGHRA and CDR2 is YSYEKL. The CDR3 DNA follows: TGCGCCAGCAGCCCTCTGTCACAGGGCTCCTACGAGCAGTACTTC. Protein product: CASSPLSQGSYEQYF.

This chain joins TRBV15 and TRBJ2-5; 9 bases are shared with TRBD1. Trimming at V came to 1 base and at J to 5 bases, leaving 5 bases not matched to a gene. Germline V lookup: CDR1 LNHNV, CDR2 YYDKDF (reference sequence). The CDR3 has 15 amino acids. This CDR3 reads CATSRGQGGSETQYF. In DNA form, the CDR3 reads TGTGCCACCAGCAGAGGACAGGGGGGTTCGGAGACCCAGTACTTC.

This clone has a handful of counts. The chain recombines TRBV6-5 with TRBJ2-4; a weak D match, TRBD1 (8 bases). With 7 bases removed from V and 10 bases from J, the gap between germline ends came to 11 bases. The CDR3 has 11 residues. Looked up from germline, CDR1 is MNHEY and CDR2 is SVGAGI. For the CDR3, the DNA is TGTGCCAGCAAACAGGGGGGGATTCAGTACTTC. It specifies CASKQGGIQYF.

This rearrangement joins TRBV9 to TRBJ2-5; D might be TRBD2 (6 bases). V gave up 4 bases and J gave up 5 bases, with 15 bases separating them. Germline assignment: CDR1 SGDLS and CDR2 YYNGEE. The CDR3 is made up of 14 amino acids. The CDR3 nucleotides read TGTGCCAGCAGCCTAGAGGCGGGGCAGGAGACCCAGTACTTC. This codes for CASSLEAGQETQYF.

The chain joins TRBV2 to TRBJ2-2; D possibly corresponds to TRBD1 (5 bases). CDR1 is SNHLY, CDR2 FYNNEI, per germline. Trimming took 8 bases from V and 8 from J, leaving 15 bases between them. The CDR3 length is 13 residues. Written as DNA, the CDR3 is TGTGCCAGCCAGGCAAGGGGAAGAGGGGAGCTGTTTTTT. It is translated as CASQARGRGELFF.

V gene TRBV5-1 combines with J gene TRBJ2-6, with 14 bases that match TRBD2. This CDR3 is built from 19 residues. V lost 4 bases, J lost 3 bases, and 9 bases stayed unmatched. Germline CDR1 reads SGHRS; CDR2 reads YFSETQ. CDR3 loop: CASSRTSGGPVGGANVLTF. The CDR3, as DNA: TGCGCCAGCAGCCGGACTAGCGGGGGGCCCGTGGGTGGGGCCAACGTCCTGACTTTC.